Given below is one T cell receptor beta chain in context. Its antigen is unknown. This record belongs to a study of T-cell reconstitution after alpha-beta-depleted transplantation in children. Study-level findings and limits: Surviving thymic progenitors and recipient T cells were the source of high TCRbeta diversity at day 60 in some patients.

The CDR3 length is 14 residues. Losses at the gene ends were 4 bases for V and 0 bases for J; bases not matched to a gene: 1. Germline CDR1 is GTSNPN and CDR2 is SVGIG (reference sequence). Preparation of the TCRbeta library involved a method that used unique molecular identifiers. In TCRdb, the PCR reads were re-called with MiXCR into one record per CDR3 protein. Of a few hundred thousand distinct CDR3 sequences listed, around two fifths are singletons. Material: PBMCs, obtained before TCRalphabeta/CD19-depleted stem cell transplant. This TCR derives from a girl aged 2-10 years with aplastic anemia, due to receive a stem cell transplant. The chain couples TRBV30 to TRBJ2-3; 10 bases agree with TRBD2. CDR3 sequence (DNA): TGTGCCTGGAATAGCGGGAGGAGCACAGATACGCAGTATTTT. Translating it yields CAWNSGRSTDTQYF.